This is a list of T cell receptor beta chains from one sample in a study of OX40 agonist ivuxolimab in advanced cancers. TCRdb's copy holds only in-frame clones and misses some; the assay was immunoSEQ multiplex PCR. The sample lists roughly 72,000 clones; 89% were seen once. The specimen was CD4+ or CD8+ T cells sorted from blood, collected in a trial of the OX40 agonist ivuxolimab. These receptors came from an adult with an advanced solid tumor such as melanoma, head and neck, liver or kidney cancer. CDR3s include the opening cysteine and the closing phenylalanine or tryptophan. Each record gives: J gene, clone size, D gene, CDR3 length, V gene, CDR3 DNA, CDR3 protein. D genes are given only for firm matches. Rows may omit the clone size; those that give it use once, few, many or a size class.

TRBJ2-2,.,.,14,TRBV9,TGTGCCAGCAGCGTAGTATCGAACACCGGGGAGCTGTTTTTT,CASSVVSNTGELFF
TRBJ2-1,once,.,15,TRBV7-2,TGTGCCAGCAGCTTAGACGGGAACCTCTACAATGAGCAGTTCTTC,CASSLDGNLYNEQFF
TRBJ2-1,.,.,13,TRBV11-2,TGTGCCAGCAGCCCGTGGGGAAGCGATGAGCAGTTCTTC,CASSPWGSDEQFF
TRBJ2-1,.,TRBD1,14,TRBV13,TGTGCCAGCAGTCCCCGGGACAGCATCAATGAGCAGTTCTTC,CASSPRDSINEQFF
TRBJ2-7,.,TRBD2,16,TRBV5-4,TGTGCCAGCAGCCAAGACCGAGGGACTAGCGTGTACGAGCAGTACTTC,CASSQDRGTSVYEQYF
TRBJ1-2,.,.,16,TRBV2,TGTGCCAGCAGTGATGCCCGACTCTCCTTATCCTATGGCTACACCTTC,CASSDARLSLSYGYTF
TRBJ2-5,.,TRBD2,16,TRBV5-4,TGTGCCAGCACCCAACCGGGACTAGCGGTTCAAGAGACCCAGTACTTC,CASTQPGLAVQETQYF
TRBJ2-5,.,TRBD2,19,TRBV2,TGTGCCAGCAGTGAAGCGTTGGGGACTAGCGGGGCCAAACAAGAGACCCAGTACTTC,CASSEALGTSGAKQETQYF
TRBJ2-3,.,TRBD2,14,TRBV2,TGTGCCTCCTCGTTAGCGGGGGCTACAGATACGCAGTATTTT,CASSLAGATDTQYF
TRBJ1-3,.,.,16,TRBV4-1,TGCGCCAGCAGCCAACAAACTTCTGACTCTGGAAACACCATATATTTT,CASSQQTSDSGNTIYF
TRBJ2-4,.,TRBD2,16,TRBV19,TGTGCCAGTAGTCATCCTAGCGGGAGGGGGCGGGACATTCAGTACTTC,CASSHPSGRGRDIQYF
TRBJ1-2,.,TRBD1,15,TRBV7-9,TGTGCCAGCAGCTTCTGGACAGGGGGCGTCTATGGCTACACCTTC,CASSFWTGGVYGYTF
TRBJ2-3,.,.,14,TRBV5-1,TGCGCCAGCAGCGGGCAGTCTAGCACAGATACGCAGTATTTT,CASSGQSSTDTQYF
TRBJ2-7,.,TRBD2,16,TRBV9,TGTGCCAGCAGCGGGGGAGTGGGCGGGAGGGCTCACGAGCAGTACTTC,CASSGGVGGRAHEQYF
TRBJ2-7,.,.,16,TRBV5-1,TGCGCCAGCAGCGAAGCGTGGGGGGCACGATATTACGAGCAGTACTTC,CASSEAWGARYYEQYF